The 2 T cell receptor beta chains below come from one sample, sequenced in a study of blood T cell repertoires in COVID-19. Data came from immunoSEQ multiplex PCR; TCRdb stores just in-frame clones and leaves some out. The sample carries 200,000 to 250,000 clones, around 90% recorded once. Source material: PBMCs or T cells enriched from blood (not recorded which). These TCRs come from a woman in her 30s with acute COVID-19.

V gene TRBV19 combines with J gene TRBJ2-2, with 14 bases identical to TRBD2. CDR3 length: 16 amino acids. The junction had 6 bases not matched to a gene; V was cut back by 5 bases and J by 7 bases. CDR1 LNHDA and CDR2 SQIVND come from the germline V gene (reference sequence). CDR3 DNA sequence: TGTGCCAGTAGTTCAGGGACTAGCGGGAGAGGCGGGGAGCTGTTTTTT. This gives the protein CASSSGTSGRGGELFF. Full variable domain (missing parts from reference TRBV19 and TRBJ2-2): DGGITQSPKYLFRKEGQNVTLSCEQNLNHDAMYWYRQDPGQGLRLIYYSQIVNDFQKGDIAEGYSVSREKKESFPLTVTSAQKNPTAFYLCASSSGTSGRGGELFFGEGSRLTVL.

V and J are TRBV11-2 and TRBJ1-4; D call uncertain. The length of the CDR3 is 15 residues. Trimming stripped 0 bases from V and 3 bases from J, with 8 bases between. Germline V gene sequence: CDR1 SGHAT, CDR2 FQNNGV. The DNA of the CDR3 is TGTGCCAGCAGCTTAGAACTCCGGGCTAATGAAAAACTGTTTTTT. Translated: CASSLELRANEKLFF.